Listed below are T cell receptor beta chains from one sample, sequenced in a study of T cells in Graves' hyperthyroidism and ophthalmopathy. TCRdb itself ran the multiplex PCR reads through MiXCR, one entry per CDR3 protein. The sample yields around 570,000 distinct CDR3 sequences, 15% to 20% seen once. The specimen sequenced was blood. The receptors come from a man aged 40-49 years with Graves' ophthalmopathy. Each CDR3 is given with its conserved first and last residue. The D gene is left open where the match is weak. Some rows mark clone size as missing; the rest say once, few, many or name a class of expanded clone.

J: TRBJ2-2
V: TRBV29-1
D: TRBD1
size: few
CDR3: CSVWVTGGDGELFF
DNA: TGCAGCGTTTGGGTGACAGGGGGAGACGGGGAGCTGTTTTTT

J: TRBJ2-7
V: TRBV28
D: TRBD2
size: many
CDR3: CASSWEREWAYEQYF
DNA: TGTGCCAGCAGTTGGGAGCGGGAGTGGGCCTACGAGCAGTACTTC

J: TRBJ2-5
V: TRBV20-1
D: TRBD2
size: NA
CDR3: CSATGGLAGDKETQYF
DNA: TGCAGTGCTACCGGGGGACTAGCGGGGGACAAAGAGACCCAGTACTTC

J: TRBJ2-1
V: TRBV20-1
D: NA
size: NA
CDR3: CSASRWRVPPQGYNEQFF
DNA: TGCAGTGCTAGTCGATGGCGGGTCCCACCCCAAGGGTACAATGAGCAGTTCTTC

J: TRBJ1-1
V: TRBV4-3
D: NA
size: NA
CDR3: CASSHNPGGTEAFF
DNA: TGCGCCAGCAGCCACAACCCTGGAGGAACTGAAGCTTTCTTT

J: TRBJ2-2
V: TRBV10-2
D: NA
size: many
CDR3: CASSSENRELFF
DNA: TGCGCCAGCAGCTCAGAAAACCGGGAGCTGTTTTTT

J: TRBJ2-2
V: TRBV10-3
D: TRBD2
size: NA
CDR3: CAISLGLAGVVTGELFF
DNA: TGTGCCATCAGTCTTGGACTAGCGGGAGTTGTCACCGGGGAGCTGTTTTTT

J: TRBJ2-3
V: TRBV6-5
D: TRBD1
size: NA
CDR3: CASSSGQLLADTQYF
DNA: TGTGCCAGCAGTTCGGGACAGCTCCTGGCAGATACGCAGTATTTT

J: TRBJ2-5
V: TRBV5-8
D: TRBD2
size: few
CDR3: CASSWGLAEYQETQYF
DNA: TGTGCCAGCAGCTGGGGACTAGCGGAGTACCAAGAGACCCAGTACTTC

J: TRBJ2-2
V: TRBV5-6
D: NA
size: NA
CDR3: CASSLELAANTGELFF
DNA: TGTGCCAGCAGCTTGGAACTAGCAGCGAACACCGGGGAGCTGTTTTTT

J: TRBJ2-5
V: TRBV7-9
D: NA
size: NA
CDR3: CASSHRPGPTQETQYF
DNA: TGTGCCAGCAGCCACCGACCGGGACCCACCCAAGAGACCCAGTACTTC

J: TRBJ1-2
V: TRBV6-6
D: TRBD1
size: NA
CDR3: CASSYAGTDYGYTF
DNA: TGTGCCAGCAGTTACGCCGGGACAGACTATGGCTACACCTTC

J: TRBJ2-3
V: TRBV20-1
D: NA
size: many
CDR3: CSAPRVDTQYF
DNA: TGCAGTGCTCCCAGGGTGGATACGCAGTATTTT

J: TRBJ2-1
V: TRBV20-1
D: NA
size: few
CDR3: CSAREPRYNEQFF
DNA: TGCAGTGCTAGAGAGCCACGTTACAATGAGCAGTTCTTC

J: TRBJ2-7
V: TRBV6-1
D: NA
size: NA
CDR3: CASIETGNSYEQYF
DNA: TGTGCCAGCATCGAGACCGGAAACTCCTACGAGCAGTACTTC

J: TRBJ2-1
V: TRBV3-1
D: NA
size: few
CDR3: CASSQGVQGLSEQFF
DNA: TGTGCCAGCAGCCAAGGCGTACAGGGTCTTAGTGAGCAGTTCTTC

J: TRBJ1-4
V: TRBV19
D: NA
size: NA
CDR3: CASSIRRDLEKLFF
DNA: TGTGCCAGTAGTATCCGCCGGGACCTTGAAAAACTGTTTTTT

J: TRBJ1-1
V: TRBV6-1
D: NA
size: NA
CDR3: CASSEVGDAEAFF
DNA: TGTGCCAGCAGTGAAGTAGGGGACGCTGAAGCTTTCTTT

J: TRBJ2-6
V: TRBV6-5
D: NA
size: NA
CDR3: CASSYSGGANVLTF
DNA: TGTGCCAGCAGTTACTCCGGTGGGGCCAACGTCCTGACTTTC

J: TRBJ2-2
V: TRBV5-1
D: TRBD2
size: NA
CDR3: CASSRRTSGGANTGELFF
DNA: TGCGCCAGCAGCCGGCGGACTAGCGGGGGCGCGAACACCGGGGAGCTGTTTTTT

J: TRBJ2-2
V: TRBV7-8
D: NA
size: many
CDR3: CASSRGASGELFF
DNA: TGTGCCAGCAGCCGCGGGGCTTCCGGGGAGCTGTTTTTT

J: TRBJ1-1
V: TRBV6-2/TRBV6-3
D: TRBD1
size: NA
CDR3: CASTGQGRAFF
DNA: TGTGCCAGCACCGGACAGGGAAGAGCTTTCTTT

J: TRBJ2-1
V: TRBV28
D: NA
size: many
CDR3: CASSLFELINEQFF
DNA: TGTGCCAGCAGTTTGTTCGAGCTGATAAATGAGCAGTTCTTC

J: TRBJ1-2
V: TRBV30
D: NA
size: many
CDR3: CAWSVVGGYTF
DNA: TGTGCCTGGAGTGTAGTGGGGGGCTACACCTTC

J: TRBJ1-2
V: TRBV20-1
D: NA
size: NA
CDR3: CSARPTRGTTNYGYTF
DNA: TGCAGTGCTAGACCGACCAGGGGTACTACTAACTATGGCTACACCTTC